Listed below are T cell receptor beta chains from one sample, sequenced in a study of persistence of HIV-infected CD4 T cells. No antigen is known for these receptors. This table comes from immunoSEQ multiplex PCR, and its TCRdb copy is limited to in-frame clones, with some not included. The sample consists of about 40,000 clones, approximately 78% of them appearing once. This specimen consisted of CD4+ T cells sorted from PBMCs after roughly 20-hour stimulation, obtained from a patient who received antiretroviral therapy. The receptors come from an adult man with HIV who was CMV-seropositive. Both conserved end residues are part of each CDR3. Each record gives: CDR3 DNA, CDR3 protein, V gene, D gene, J gene, clone size. A D gene is named only where the DNA matches it firmly. Rows give clone size only sometimes, using once, few, many, or a class for an expanded clone.

cdr3_nt: TGTGCCAGCAGGCCTCCTACAGGGTCGGATACGCAGTATTTT
cdr3_aa: CASRPPTGSDTQYF
v_call: TRBV5-6
d_call: .
j_call: TRBJ2-3
clone_size: .

cdr3_nt: TGTGCCAGCAGTCAAGGCCGCGAAACAGGCAACTATGGCTACACCTTC
cdr3_aa: CASSQGRETGNYGYTF
v_call: TRBV6-1
d_call: .
j_call: TRBJ1-2
clone_size: .

cdr3_nt: TGTGCCAGCAGCTTCAGGAGACGGCAGGGTGAAAAACTGTTTTTT
cdr3_aa: CASSFRRRQGEKLFF
v_call: TRBV5-6
d_call: .
j_call: TRBJ1-4
clone_size: once

cdr3_nt: TGTGCCAGCAGTGAAGAGAATTACCCCCACTACGAGCAGTACTTC
cdr3_aa: CASSEENYPHYEQYF
v_call: TRBV6-1
d_call: .
j_call: TRBJ2-7
clone_size: .

cdr3_nt: TGCGCCAGCAGAGATGTAGGGGAGTATAATTCACCCCTCCACTTT
cdr3_aa: CASRDVGEYNSPLHF
v_call: TRBV10-2
d_call: .
j_call: TRBJ1-6
clone_size: .

cdr3_nt: TGTGCCAGCAGCTTATCCTCCAGGGAGTTTAACACCGGGGAGCTGTTTTTT
cdr3_aa: CASSLSSREFNTGELFF
v_call: TRBV7-6
d_call: .
j_call: TRBJ2-2
clone_size: .

cdr3_nt: TGTGCCATCAGCTCCAGGGCGGACACTGAAGCTTTCTTT
cdr3_aa: CAISSRADTEAFF
v_call: TRBV10-3
d_call: .
j_call: TRBJ1-1
clone_size: .

cdr3_nt: TGTGCCAGCAGCCCCCGGGTTGGGGAGGAGACCCAGTACTTC
cdr3_aa: CASSPRVGEETQYF
v_call: TRBV7-2
d_call: .
j_call: TRBJ2-5
clone_size: .

cdr3_nt: TGCGCCAGCAGCTCTCCGGGAGGATACGAGCAGTACTTC
cdr3_aa: CASSSPGGYEQYF
v_call: TRBV5-1
d_call: TRBD2
j_call: TRBJ2-7
clone_size: .

cdr3_nt: TGTGCCAGCGGGAAACCGGACAGGAGCTCCACAGATACGCAGTATTTT
cdr3_aa: CASGKPDRSSTDTQYF
v_call: TRBV5-6
d_call: TRBD1
j_call: TRBJ2-3
clone_size: once

cdr3_nt: TGTGCCAGCAGTCCCGCTGGCAGGGGACCGGGACTAGCGGGAGAGTCCTACAATGAGCAGTTCTTC
cdr3_aa: CASSPAGRGPGLAGESYNEQFF
v_call: TRBV27
d_call: TRBD2
j_call: TRBJ2-1
clone_size: .

cdr3_nt: TGCGCCAGCAGCCCGGGACAGGGTAACTACGAGCAGTACTTC
cdr3_aa: CASSPGQGNYEQYF
v_call: TRBV5-1
d_call: TRBD1
j_call: TRBJ2-7
clone_size: .

cdr3_nt: TGTGCCAGTAGTCGTTTGGCCGCGGGCTCTGATCCGGCCTACGAGCAGTACTTC
cdr3_aa: CASSRLAAGSDPAYEQYF
v_call: TRBV19
d_call: .
j_call: TRBJ2-7
clone_size: .

cdr3_nt: TGTGCCAGCAGCGCACGTTGGGAGGGCGGACTCGGGGGCAATCAGCCCCAGCATTTT
cdr3_aa: CASSARWEGGLGGNQPQHF
v_call: TRBV7-2
d_call: .
j_call: TRBJ1-5
clone_size: .

cdr3_nt: TGTGCCAGCAGTGAGGACGGCGCGGGCTATGGCTACACCTTC
cdr3_aa: CASSEDGAGYGYTF
v_call: TRBV2
d_call: .
j_call: TRBJ1-2
clone_size: .

cdr3_nt: TGTGCCAGCACTAGACAGGGGGTGACTGAAGCTTTCTTT
cdr3_aa: CASTRQGVTEAFF
v_call: TRBV6-5
d_call: TRBD1
j_call: TRBJ1-1
clone_size: .

cdr3_nt: TGCGCCAGCAGCCTCGGACGAGTTAGCACAGATACGCAGTATTTT
cdr3_aa: CASSLGRVSTDTQYF
v_call: TRBV5-1
d_call: .
j_call: TRBJ2-3
clone_size: .

cdr3_nt: TGTGCCAGCAGCCCCACCCGAAGGTCCTACAATGAGCAGTTCTTC
cdr3_aa: CASSPTRRSYNEQFF
v_call: TRBV7-3
d_call: .
j_call: TRBJ2-1
clone_size: .

cdr3_nt: TGTGCCAGCAGCTGGGAGGGACGGTTGAACACTGAAGCTTTCTTT
cdr3_aa: CASSWEGRLNTEAFF
v_call: TRBV5-6
d_call: .
j_call: TRBJ1-1
clone_size: .

cdr3_nt: TGTGCCATCAGTTCGGGACAGGGGTCCGGGGAGCTGTTTTTT
cdr3_aa: CAISSGQGSGELFF
v_call: TRBV10-3
d_call: TRBD1
j_call: TRBJ2-2
clone_size: .

cdr3_nt: TGTGCCAGCAGCCACACGTCAGGGTTGAACACTGAAGCTTTCTTT
cdr3_aa: CASSHTSGLNTEAFF
v_call: TRBV4-2
d_call: .
j_call: TRBJ1-1
clone_size: few

cdr3_nt: TGTGCCAGCAGCACTAGCGGACTAAATAATGAGCAGTTCTTC
cdr3_aa: CASSTSGLNNEQFF
v_call: TRBV7-3
d_call: TRBD2
j_call: TRBJ2-1
clone_size: .

cdr3_nt: TGTGCCTGGAAGGACAGGGTTCTTTTTGAAGCTTTCTTT
cdr3_aa: CAWKDRVLFEAFF
v_call: TRBV30
d_call: TRBD1
j_call: TRBJ1-1
clone_size: .

cdr3_nt: TGTGCCAGTAGGGTCGTGGGCAATCAGCCCCAGCATTTT
cdr3_aa: CASRVVGNQPQHF
v_call: TRBV19
d_call: .
j_call: TRBJ1-5
clone_size: .

cdr3_nt: TGTGCCAGCAGCTTGCGGACTAGCTTTGGGCCCGGGGAGCTGTTTTTT
cdr3_aa: CASSLRTSFGPGELFF
v_call: TRBV11-3
d_call: TRBD2
j_call: TRBJ2-2
clone_size: .